Reported below is one TCR beta chain. This record belongs to a study of CD8 T cells in Susac syndrome. Reverse transcription of roughly 0.45 to 1 ug RNA used random hexamers. TCRdb reanalysed the immunoSEQ multiplex PCR reads using MiXCR and keeps one entry per CDR3 protein. The data contain about 210,000 distinct CDR3 sequences, around 95% of them singletons. J gave up 8 bases and V 5 bases, and 17 bases lay outside the gene matches. Germline V lookup: CDR1 SGHVS, CDR2 FQNEAQ. The CDR3 totals 16 residues. The clonotype originates from a human donor with multiple sclerosis. The rearrangement joins TRBV7-8 to TRBJ1-1; 7 bases align to TRBD1. Source material: CD4+ T cells from PBMCs. This CDR3 reads CASSLQGTAGKKEAFF. In nucleotides, the CDR3 is TGTGCCAGCAGCCTGCAGGGGACAGCGGGAAAGAAAGAAGCTTTCTTT.